This T cell receptor (beta chain) was captured by sequencing in a study of blood T cell repertoires in COVID-19. Study details: Donors in the United States, Italy and Spain gave samples during acute or convalescent COVID-19. PBMCs, B-cell-depleted T cells, or T cells provided the cDNA or gDNA that made up the material.

This clone was counted a single time. Per the original data handling: Estimates of nucleated cell counts were drawn from the amplification of reference gene primers. The assay was immunoSEQ multiplex PCR, and TCRdb's table has in-frame clones only and misses some. V and J calls and clone size are copied from that table; D and trimming were computed from the DNA. This table has tens of thousands of clones, roughly 88% appearing once. This CDR3 contains 15 residues. V shed 2 bases and J 3 bases; nucleotides not matched to a gene: 4. The germline V gene has CDR1 SNHLY and CDR2 FYNNEI. This receptor was obtained from a woman aged 55-70 years with acute or convalescent COVID-19. The chain recombines TRBV2 with TRBJ1-5; TRBD1 aligns across 7 bases. The specimen sequenced was peripheral blood. Here the CDR3 DNA reads TGTGCCAGCAGTGAACTGGGACAGTTCAATCAGCCCCAGCATTTT. Encoded protein: CASSELGQFNQPQHF.